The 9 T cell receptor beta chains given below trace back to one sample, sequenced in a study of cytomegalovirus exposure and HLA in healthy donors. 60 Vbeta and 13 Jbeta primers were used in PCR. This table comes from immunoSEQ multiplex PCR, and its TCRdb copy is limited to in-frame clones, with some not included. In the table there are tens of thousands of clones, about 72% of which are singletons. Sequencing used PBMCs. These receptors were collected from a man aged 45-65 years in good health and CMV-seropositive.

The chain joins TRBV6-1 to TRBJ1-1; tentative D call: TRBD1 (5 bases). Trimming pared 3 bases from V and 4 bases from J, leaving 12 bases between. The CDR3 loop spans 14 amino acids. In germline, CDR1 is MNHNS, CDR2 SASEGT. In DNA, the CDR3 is TGTGCCAGCAGTGAGCCGCAGGGAGGCACTGAAGCTTTCTTT. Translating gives CASSEPQGGTEAFF.

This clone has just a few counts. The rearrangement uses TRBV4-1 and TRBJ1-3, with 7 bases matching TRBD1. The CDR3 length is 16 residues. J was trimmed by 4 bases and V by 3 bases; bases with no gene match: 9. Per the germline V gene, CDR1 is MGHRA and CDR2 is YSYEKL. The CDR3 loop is CASSQAGTEFGNTIYF. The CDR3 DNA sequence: TGCGCCAGCAGCCAGGCCGGGACAGAGTTCGGAAACACCATATATTTT.

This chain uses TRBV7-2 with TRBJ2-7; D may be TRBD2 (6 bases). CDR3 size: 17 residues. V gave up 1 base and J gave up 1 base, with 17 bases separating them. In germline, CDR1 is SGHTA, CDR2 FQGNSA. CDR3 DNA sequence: TGTGCCAGCAGCTTAGGGGGGGTGGGCCTAGCGTCCTACGAGCAGTACTTC. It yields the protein CASSLGGVGLASYEQYF.

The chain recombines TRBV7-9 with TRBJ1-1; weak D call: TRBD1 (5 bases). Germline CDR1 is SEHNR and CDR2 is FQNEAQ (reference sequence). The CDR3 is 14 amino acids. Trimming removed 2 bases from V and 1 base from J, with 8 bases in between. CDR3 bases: TGTGCCAGCAGCTTACAGGGCGGGAACACTGAAGCTTTCTTT. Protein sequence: CASSLQGGNTEAFF.

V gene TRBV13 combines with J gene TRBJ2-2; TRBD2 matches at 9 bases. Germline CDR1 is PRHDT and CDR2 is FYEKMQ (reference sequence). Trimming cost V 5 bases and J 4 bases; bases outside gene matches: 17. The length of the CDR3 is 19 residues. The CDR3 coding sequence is TGTGCCAGCAGCCAGTGGCTCCGGGATCTAGCGGGACCCACCGGGGAGCTGTTTTTT. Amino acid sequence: CASSQWLRDLAGPTGELFF.

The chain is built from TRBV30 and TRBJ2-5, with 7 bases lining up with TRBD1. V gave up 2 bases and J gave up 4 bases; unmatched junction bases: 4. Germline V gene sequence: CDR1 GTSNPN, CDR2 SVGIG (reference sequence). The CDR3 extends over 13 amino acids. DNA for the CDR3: TGTGCCTGGAGTCCACGACAGGGAGAGACCCAGTACTTC. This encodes CAWSPRQGETQYF.

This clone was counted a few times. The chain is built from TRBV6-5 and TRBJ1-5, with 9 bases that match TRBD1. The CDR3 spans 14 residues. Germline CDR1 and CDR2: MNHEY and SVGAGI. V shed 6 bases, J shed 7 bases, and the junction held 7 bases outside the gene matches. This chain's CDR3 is CASRPTGGGQPQHF. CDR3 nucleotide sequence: TGTGCCAGCAGGCCGACAGGGGGTGGACAGCCCCAGCATTTT.

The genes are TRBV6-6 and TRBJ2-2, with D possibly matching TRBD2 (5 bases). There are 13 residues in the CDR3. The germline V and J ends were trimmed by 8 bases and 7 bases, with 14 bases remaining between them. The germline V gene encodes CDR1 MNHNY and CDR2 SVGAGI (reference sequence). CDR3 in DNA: TGTGCCAGCTGGACTGCAGGAAACGGGGAGCTGTTTTTT. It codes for CASWTAGNGELFF.

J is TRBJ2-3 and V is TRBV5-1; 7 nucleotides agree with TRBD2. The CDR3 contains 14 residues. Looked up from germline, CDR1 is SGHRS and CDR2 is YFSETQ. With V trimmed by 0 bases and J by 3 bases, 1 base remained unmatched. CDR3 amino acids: CASSLGGRTDTQYF. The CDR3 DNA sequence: TGCGCCAGCAGCTTGGGCGGGAGAACAGATACGCAGTATTTT.